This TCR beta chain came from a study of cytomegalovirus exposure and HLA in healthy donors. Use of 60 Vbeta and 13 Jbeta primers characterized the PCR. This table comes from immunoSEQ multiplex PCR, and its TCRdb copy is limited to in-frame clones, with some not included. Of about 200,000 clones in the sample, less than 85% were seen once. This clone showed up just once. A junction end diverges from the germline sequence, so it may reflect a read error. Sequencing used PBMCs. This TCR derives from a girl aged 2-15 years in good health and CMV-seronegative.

In DNA form, the CDR3 reads TGTGGAGGGACAGGGAGGGCCTTTAGCAATCAGCCCCAGCATTTT. Translation: CGGTGRAFSNQPQHF. V gene TRBV23-1 combines with J gene TRBJ1-5; 9 nucleotides line up with TRBD1. TRBV23-1 falls under the ORF class, with uncertain function. This CDR3 spans 15 amino acids.